These T cell receptor beta chains were read from a single sample in a study of blood T cell repertoires in COVID-19. Measured with immunoSEQ multiplex PCR; TCRdb has only the in-frame clones, and not every one. This sample yields hundreds of thousands of clones, of which about 83% are seen a single time; roughly 5% belongs to the top ten. Sequencing was done on a sample of PBMCs or T cells enriched from blood (not recorded which). Receptors originate from a woman aged 50 to 65 who had been exposed to COVID-19. The CDR3 runs from the conserved cysteine through the conserved F or W. D genes are given only for firm matches. Size is omitted from some rows. Given values are once, few, many or a class for expanded clones.

TRBJ2-5 | TRBD1 | NA | TRBV19 | TGTGCCAGCCGCCCTAGGGCAGGGGGCGCGCCAGAGACCCAGTACTTC | CASRPRAGGAPETQYF
TRBJ2-3 | NA | once | TRBV6-6 | TGTGCCAGCAGGCTACTTGGGGCGGATACGCAGTATTTT | CASRLLGADTQYF
TRBJ2-2 | NA | NA | TRBV19 | TGTGCCAGTAGCATCCTCCTCGGGGGAGGGGAGCTGTTTTTT | CASSILLGGGELFF
TRBJ1-2 | NA | NA | TRBV5-1 | TGCGCCAGCAGCTTGGCCATGGGGGCTCTCTATGGCTACACCTTC | CASSLAMGALYGYTF
TRBJ1-3 | TRBD1 | NA | TRBV28 | TGTGCCAGCAGTTTAAGTCGGACAGGCGTTAACGGTGCTGGAAACACCATATATTTT | CASSLSRTGVNGAGNTIYF
TRBJ2-1 | TRBD2 | NA | TRBV6-2/TRBV6-3 | TGTGCCAGCGGCCGAGCGGGGGTGTACAATGAGCAGTTCTTC | CASGRAGVYNEQFF
TRBJ1-1 | TRBD1 | NA | TRBV18 | TGTGCCAGCTCACGGGGACAGTCGCTTAGAGAGGGTGCTGAAGCTTTCTTT | CASSRGQSLREGAEAFF
TRBJ1-2 | NA | NA | TRBV28 | TGTGCCAGCAGTTCCCCGGGGATCCGGGGAGCTAACTATGGCTACACCTTC | CASSSPGIRGANYGYTF
TRBJ2-1 | TRBD2 | NA | TRBV7-8 | TGTGCCAGCAGCTCCCTTAGCGGGCCCTACAATGAGCAGTTCTTC | CASSSLSGPYNEQFF
TRBJ1-1 | NA | NA | TRBV19 | TGTGCCAGTAGTACCCAGGGAGGCTCCCTCAACACTGAAGCTTTCTTT | CASSTQGGSLNTEAFF
TRBJ2-1 | NA | few | TRBV12-3/TRBV12-4 | TGTGCCAGCAGGACAGAGAACAATGAGCAGTTCTTC | CASRTENNEQFF
TRBJ1-2 | NA | NA | TRBV5-5 | TGTGCCAGCAGCTTGGGAGGTGGCCATCCTAACTATGGCTACACCTTC | CASSLGGGHPNYGYTF
TRBJ1-3 | NA | NA | TRBV10-2 | TGCGCCAGCAGTGGAGGAGCTGGAAACACCATATATTTT | CASSGGAGNTIYF
TRBJ1-1 | NA | once | TRBV10-3 | TGTGCCATCAGTGAAAAACAGGACCTGACCGCTTTCTTT | CAISEKQDLTAFF
TRBJ1-5 | TRBD1 | once | TRBV2 | TGTGCCAGCCTCTCCGACAGGGACAATCAGCCCCAGCATTTT | CASLSDRDNQPQHF
TRBJ2-3 | TRBD2 | NA | TRBV2 | TGTGCCAGCAGTGTCAGGCCACTAGCGGTGAGCACAGATACGCAGTATTTT | CASSVRPLAVSTDTQYF
TRBJ2-7 | NA | NA | TRBV6-5 | TGTGCCAGCATCCCAGGGGGGTCAGACGAGCAGTACTTC | CASIPGGSDEQYF
TRBJ1-2 | NA | NA | TRBV21-1 | TGTGCCAGCAGCAAAAAGGAGCAGGGCTGTGGCTACACCTTC | CASSKKEQGCGYTF
TRBJ1-1 | NA | NA | TRBV5-4 | TGTGCCAGCAGCAAATGGAGGGGATTGACCACTGAAGCTTTCTTT | CASSKWRGLTTEAFF
TRBJ1-1 | TRBD1 | once | TRBV10-3 | TGTGCCATCAGTGGGTTGGGACAGGGGAAGGGTGAAGCTTTCTTT | CAISGLGQGKGEAFF
TRBJ1-2 | TRBD1 | NA | TRBV5-1 | TGCGCCAGCAGCGTTCAGGGGGAGGACTATGGCTACACCTTC | CASSVQGEDYGYTF
TRBJ2-3 | TRBD1 | few | TRBV19 | TGTGCCAGTAGTATCGGCCCGACAGGGCGGTTTACAGATACGCAGTATTTT | CASSIGPTGRFTDTQYF
TRBJ1-1 | NA | NA | TRBV25-1 | TGTGCCAGCAAGGAACAGTTGAACACTGAAGCTTTCTTT | CASKEQLNTEAFF
TRBJ1-4 | TRBD1 | NA | TRBV5-5 | TGTGCCAGCAGCTTAACAGGGGTTGGGGGAAAACTGTTTTTT | CASSLTGVGGKLFF
TRBJ2-7 | NA | NA | TRBV3-1/TRBV3-2 | TGTGCCAGCAGGCTAATGCCCGGGATACGATCCTACGAGCAGTACTTC | CASRLMPGIRSYEQYF
TRBJ1-6 | NA | NA | TRBV27 | TGTGCCAGCAGTTTCACCTTCGGGAATTCACCCCTCCACTTT | CASSFTFGNSPLHF
TRBJ2-7 | TRBD1 | NA | TRBV7-2 | TGTGCCAGCAGCCAGGACAGGGGCTCCGAGCAGTACTTC | CASSQDRGSEQYF
TRBJ2-5 | NA | NA | TRBV6-5 | TGTGCCAGCACTCGTACCGTGAGGGAGACCCAGTACTTC | CASTRTVRETQYF
TRBJ1-2 | NA | NA | TRBV19 | TGTGCCAGTAGTTCCGGGTTGGAACGACAGGCCCTCTATGGCTACACCTTC | CASSSGLERQALYGYTF
TRBJ1-5 | NA | NA | TRBV27 | TGTGCCAGCCTCGGCCAGGGAAGAAGGCAGCCCCAGCATTTT | CASLGQGRRQPQHF
TRBJ1-1 | NA | NA | TRBV5-1 | TGCGCCAGCAGCCCCGGGACACGAGAGACTGAAGCTTTCTTT | CASSPGTRETEAFF
TRBJ2-5 | NA | NA | TRBV19 | TGTGCCAGTAACCAGGGAGGCCAAGAGACCCAGTACTTC | CASNQGGQETQYF
TRBJ1-4 | NA | NA | TRBV5-5 | TGTGCCAGCAGCCTGAGGACAGTTAATGAAAAACTGTTTTTT | CASSLRTVNEKLFF
TRBJ1-5 | NA | NA | TRBV9 | TGTGCCAGCAGCGTCCCTATCCAGCCCCAGCATTTT | CASSVPIQPQHF
TRBJ2-2 | TRBD1 | NA | TRBV12-5 | TGTGCTAGTGGTTTGGTATGGGACAGAGATCGAACCGGGGAGCTGTTTTTT | CASGLVWDRDRTGELFF
TRBJ2-5 | NA | NA | TRBV6-5 | TGTGCCAGCAGTACCAGAGATGAGGCGCGGGAGACCCAGTACTTC | CASSTRDEARETQYF
TRBJ1-4 | NA | NA | TRBV3-1/TRBV3-2 | TGTGCCAGCAGCAGGACTTTAACTAATGAAAAACTGTTTTTT | CASSRTLTNEKLFF
TRBJ2-3 | TRBD2 | NA | TRBV18 | TGTGCCAGCTCACCACCGGGACTAGCGGAGGTAGATACGCAGTATTTT | CASSPPGLAEVDTQYF
TRBJ1-1 | NA | few | TRBV5-1 | TGCGCCAGCAGCTTGGTGTCAGGGAATACTGAAGCTTTCTTT | CASSLVSGNTEAFF
TRBJ1-5 | NA | NA | TRBV19 | TGTGCCAGTAGTATTCGACGGGAGCCATTTCGGCCCCAGCATTTT | CASSIRREPFRPQHF
TRBJ2-6 | NA | NA | TRBV7-2 | TGTGCCAGCAGCTTAGAATTATCGGGTCGTGGGGCCAACGTCCTGACTTTC | CASSLELSGRGANVLTF
TRBJ2-5 | NA | NA | TRBV9 | TGTGCCAGCAGCCCCCCAAATTTGGAGACCCAGTACTTC | CASSPPNLETQYF
TRBJ2-1 | TRBD2 | NA | TRBV5-1 | TGCGCCAGCAGCTTAGCGGGGCAAAGGATGAATGAGCAGTTCTTC | CASSLAGQRMNEQFF
TRBJ1-2 | NA | NA | TRBV5-1 | TGCGCCAGCAGCCCATCCGGGAGGAACGTAGAGGGCTACACCTTC | CASSPSGRNVEGYTF
TRBJ2-7 | NA | NA | TRBV14 | TGTGCCAGCAGCTCTCTGGGGACACTTGACGAGCAGTACTTC | CASSSLGTLDEQYF
TRBJ2-1 | TRBD2 | NA | TRBV27 | TGTGCCAGCAGTTTTTCGGGACTAGCGGGGAATAATGAGCAGTTCTTC | CASSFSGLAGNNEQFF